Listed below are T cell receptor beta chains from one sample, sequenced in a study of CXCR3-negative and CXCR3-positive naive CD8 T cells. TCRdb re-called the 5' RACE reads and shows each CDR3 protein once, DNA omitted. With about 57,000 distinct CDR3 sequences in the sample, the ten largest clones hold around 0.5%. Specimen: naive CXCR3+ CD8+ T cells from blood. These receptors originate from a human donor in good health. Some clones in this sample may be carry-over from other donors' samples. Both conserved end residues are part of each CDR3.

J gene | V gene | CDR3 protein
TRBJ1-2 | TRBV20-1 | CSAKDTGTAYGYTF
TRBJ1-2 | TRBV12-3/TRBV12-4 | CASSLDRRGFPYGYTF
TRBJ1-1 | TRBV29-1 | CSVEDQGGWGPEAFF
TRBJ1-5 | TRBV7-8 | CASSLGLTTYSNQPQHF
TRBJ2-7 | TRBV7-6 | CASSSDPGLAGIHEQYF
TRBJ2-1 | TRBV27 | CASSLGLAGAQEQFF
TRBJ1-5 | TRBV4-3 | CASSQDLGGLTNNQPQHF
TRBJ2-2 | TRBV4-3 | CASSQDLPFSNTGELFF
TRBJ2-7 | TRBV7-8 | CASTPELAGGPYEQYF
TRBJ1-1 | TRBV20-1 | CSARGMNTEAFF
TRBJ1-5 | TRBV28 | CASSLPGGGDYSNQPQHF
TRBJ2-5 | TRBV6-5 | CASSYFLGGQETQYF
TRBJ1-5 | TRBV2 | CASKGGSLQPQHF
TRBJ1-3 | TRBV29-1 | CSVVPTGSGNTIYF
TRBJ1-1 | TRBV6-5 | CASKKTKLIKNTEAFF
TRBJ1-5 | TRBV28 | CASSFQGISNQPQHF